This entry describes one T cell receptor (beta chain). What it binds is not known. This record comes from a study of graft-versus-host responses after intestinal transplantation. Study-level background: Tacrolimus plus steroids were given to all recipients for roughly three years, preceded by anti-thymocyte globulin induction.

Overall study results and limits: Recipient marrow held GvH clones, some first seen in ileum or blood. Clonal ratios of graft-versus-host to host-versus-graft in allografts were high for patients exhibiting graft-donor T cell macrochimerism.

Assay: immunoSEQ multiplex PCR; the TCRdb copy retains only in-frame clones and omits some. The table has 25,000 to 35,000 clones, around 85% seen once. The sequences come from unstimulated CD8+ T cells sorted from spleen or lymph node cells, collected before intestinal transplant. This clonotype was sampled from a human donor who received an intestinal transplant.

The CDR3 sequence: CASSFRDRGYNEQFF. The CDR3 nucleotides are TGCGCCAGCAGCTTCCGGGACAGGGGTTACAATGAGCAGTTCTTC. This chain links TRBV4-1 with TRBJ2-1; the match to TRBD1 covers 10 bases. Germline CDR1 MGHRA, CDR2 YSYEKL. Trimming cost V 5 bases and J 4 bases; bases outside gene matches: 5. CDR3 length: 15 residues.